The 5 T cell receptor beta chains in this list originate from one sample, sequenced in a study of PD-1 blockade in classical Hodgkin lymphoma. Every patient had relapsed following autologous stem cell transplantation, and cohorts differed in brentuximab vedotin exposure. Produced via immunoSEQ multiplex PCR; TCRdb's table is partial and in-frame only. The repertoire consists of 15,000 to 20,000 clones, with 70% to 80% occurring once and the leading ten covering over 3.5%. The specimen comprised peripheral blood mononuclear cells (PBMCs), sampled at baseline. The receptors shown here come from a human donor with classical Hodgkin lymphoma.

The V call is TRBV15, the J call TRBJ1-2; D unclear. The CDR3 is 13 residues long. Germline V lookup: CDR1 LNHNV, CDR2 YYDKDF (reference sequence). Trimming left V 0 bases short and J 3 bases short, with 5 bases between. CDR3 DNA: TGTGCCACCAGCAGAGAAGTTCACTATGGCTACACCTTC. Amino acid sequence: CATSREVHYGYTF.

V and J are TRBV6-4 and TRBJ2-7; 9 bases are a match to TRBD1. The CDR3 extends over 12 amino acids. The V gene's germline CDR1 is MRHNA and CDR2 SNTAGT. Losses at the gene ends were 11 bases for V and 7 bases for J; bases not matched to a gene: 9. The CDR3 here is CAPPGTGKEQYF. CDR3 DNA: TGTGCCCCCCCCGGGACAGGGAAGGAGCAGTACTTC.

This clone was recorded only once. The chain recombines TRBV4-1 with TRBJ2-3; D is perhaps TRBD1 or TRBD2 (6 bases each). The CDR3 length is 19 residues. The V gene's germline CDR1 is MGHRA and CDR2 YSYEKL. Trimming removed 2 bases from V and 0 bases from J, with 21 bases in between. CDR3 amino acids: CASSQTGLRGGGSTDTQYF. CDR3 DNA sequence: TGCGCCAGCAGCCAAACAGGACTCAGGGGAGGAGGCAGCACAGATACGCAGTATTTT.

V and J are TRBV6-7 and TRBJ2-2; TRBD1 agrees at 7 bases. TRBV6-7 qualifies as an ORF whose function is uncertain. The CDR3 runs to 21 residues. Trimming removed 5 bases from V and 0 bases from J; junction bases left unmatched: 21. CDR3 sequence (DNA): TGTGCCAGCAGTACCCACCCGACAGGGAGCCTTAGTCATGCGAACACCGGGGAGCTGTTTTTT. Translation: CASSTHPTGSLSHANTGELFF.

The rearrangement joins TRBV29-1 to TRBJ2-1, with TRBD2 as a possible D gene (5 bases). Germline assignment: CDR1 SQVTM and CDR2 ANQGSEA. V lost 2 bases to trimming and J lost 3 bases, with 8 bases between them. The length of the CDR3 is 13 residues. The CDR3 reads CSVERDYYNEQFF. CDR3 bases: TGCAGCGTTGAACGAGACTACTACAATGAGCAGTTCTTC.